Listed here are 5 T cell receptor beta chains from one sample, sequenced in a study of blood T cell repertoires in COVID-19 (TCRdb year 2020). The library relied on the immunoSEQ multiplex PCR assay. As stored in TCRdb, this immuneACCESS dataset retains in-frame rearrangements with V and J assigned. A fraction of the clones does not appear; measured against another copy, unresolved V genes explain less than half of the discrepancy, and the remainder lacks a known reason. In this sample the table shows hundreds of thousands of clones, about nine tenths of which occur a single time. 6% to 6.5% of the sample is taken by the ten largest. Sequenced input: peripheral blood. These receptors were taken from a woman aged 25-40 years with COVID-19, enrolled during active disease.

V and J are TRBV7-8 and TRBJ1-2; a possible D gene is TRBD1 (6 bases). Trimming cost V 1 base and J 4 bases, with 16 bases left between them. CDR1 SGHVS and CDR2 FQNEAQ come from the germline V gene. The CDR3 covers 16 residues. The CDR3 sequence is CASSLEGGGRGYGYTF. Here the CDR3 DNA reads TGTGCCAGCAGCTTAGAGGGGGGAGGGAGAGGCTATGGCTACACCTTC.

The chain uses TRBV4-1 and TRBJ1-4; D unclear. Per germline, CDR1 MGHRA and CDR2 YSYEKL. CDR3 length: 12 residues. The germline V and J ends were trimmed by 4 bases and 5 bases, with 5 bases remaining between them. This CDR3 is CASSRGNEKLFF. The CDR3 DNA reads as TGCGCCAGCAGCCGAGGCAATGAAAAACTGTTTTTT.

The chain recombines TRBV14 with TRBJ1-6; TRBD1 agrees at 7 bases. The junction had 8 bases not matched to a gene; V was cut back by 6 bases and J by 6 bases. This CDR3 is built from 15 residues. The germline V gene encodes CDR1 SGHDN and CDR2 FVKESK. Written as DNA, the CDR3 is TGTGCCAGCAGTTCACCGGGACAGCTTAATTCACCCCTCCACTTT. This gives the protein CASSSPGQLNSPLHF.

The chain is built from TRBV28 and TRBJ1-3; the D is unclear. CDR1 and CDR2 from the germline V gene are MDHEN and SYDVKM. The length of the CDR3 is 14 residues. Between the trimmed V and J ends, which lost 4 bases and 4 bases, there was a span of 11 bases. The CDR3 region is CASSSPTVGNTIYF. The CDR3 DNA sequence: TGTGCCAGCAGTTCACCAACGGTCGGAAACACCATATATTTT.

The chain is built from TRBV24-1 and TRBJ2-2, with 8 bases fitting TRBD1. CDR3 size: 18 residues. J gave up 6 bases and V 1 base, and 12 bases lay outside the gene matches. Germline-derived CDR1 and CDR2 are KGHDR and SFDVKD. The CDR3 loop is CATSDLRSAGGYSGELFF. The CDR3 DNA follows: TGTGCCACCAGTGATTTAAGGTCGGCAGGGGGCTATTCCGGGGAGCTGTTTTTT.